This is a list of T cell receptor beta chains from one sample in a study of T cell repertoires in cytomegalovirus infection. TCRdb itself ran the reads through MiXCR, one entry per CDR3 protein. The data show around 740,000 distinct CDR3 sequences, about a third seen once. Source material: PBMCs. Receptors were obtained from a human donor in good health (CMV status not recorded). Some clones in this sample may be carry-over from other donors' samples. The CDR3 runs from the conserved cysteine through the conserved F or W. Each record gives: J gene, CDR3 length, D gene, V gene, clone size, CDR3 DNA, CDR3 protein. The D gene is left open where the match is weak. Only some rows state a clone size, as once, few, many or a class for expanded clones.

>TRBJ2-5|16|NA|TRBV12-5|NA
TGTGCTAGTGGTTTGGTACAAGTGGGTGGGCGAGAGACCCAGTACTTC
CASGLVQVGGRETQYF
>TRBJ1-4|14|NA|TRBV12-3/TRBV12-4|few
TGTGCCAGCAGTTTCAGGCAAAGTAATGAAAAACTGTTTTTT
CASSFRQSNEKLFF
>TRBJ2-1|15|TRBD2|TRBV19|NA
TGTGCCAGTAGTATTGCAGCGGGAGCTTACAATGAGCAGTTCTTC
CASSIAAGAYNEQFF
>TRBJ2-7|14|NA|TRBV6-5|NA
TGTGCCAGCACTCGGGGAATAGGGAACTACGAGCAGTACTTC
CASTRGIGNYEQYF
>TRBJ2-7|13|TRBD2|TRBV19|NA
TGTGCCACTAAAGGAGCGGGGGGGCGTGAGCAGTACTTC
CATKGAGGREQYF
>TRBJ2-7|14|NA|TRBV5-1|NA
TGCGCCAGCCGCTTCGGGCTAGTCCTCCACGAGCAGTACTTC
CASRFGLVLHEQYF
>TRBJ1-3|16|NA|TRBV28|NA
TGTGCCAGCAGCCCTCTGGATGGAGTCCCTGGAAACACCATATATTTT
CASSPLDGVPGNTIYF
>TRBJ2-7|15|NA|TRBV7-2|many
TGTGCCAGCAGCTTCGCCGGGACGGGGAGTTACGAGCAGTACTTC
CASSFAGTGSYEQYF
>TRBJ2-7|15|NA|TRBV5-1|NA
TGCGCCAGCAGCTGGGGTGGGGGGAGCTTCTACGAGCAGTACTTC
CASSWGGGSFYEQYF
>TRBJ1-1|16|NA|TRBV10-3|NA
TGTGCCATCAGTGGGGGTGGGGGATTGGGGGACACTGAAGCTTTCTTT
CAISGGGGLGDTEAFF
>TRBJ1-2|16|TRBD1|TRBV27|NA
TGTGCCAGCAGTTTATCGACACCGGGACAGGGGCGCGGCTACACCTTC
CASSLSTPGQGRGYTF
>TRBJ2-5|15|TRBD1|TRBV18|NA
TGTGCCAGCTCACCACAAAGACAGGGTTCAGAGACCCAGTACTTC
CASSPQRQGSETQYF
>TRBJ2-7|13|TRBD2|TRBV29-1|few
TGCAGCGCCAAAGCGGGAGCGTCTTACGAGCAGTACTTC
CSAKAGASYEQYF
>TRBJ1-2|16|NA|TRBV25-1|NA
TGTGCCAGCAGTATAGGTACGGGCAGTTTGAACTATGGCTACACCTTC
CASSIGTGSLNYGYTF
>TRBJ1-2|14|NA|TRBV28|few
TGTGCCAGCAGTTTGAGGGGAGTAAACTATGGCTACACCTTC
CASSLRGVNYGYTF
>TRBJ2-7|14|TRBD1|TRBV7-2|many
TGTGCCAGCAGCCGCGGACAGGGGAGGGACGAGCAGTACTTC
CASSRGQGRDEQYF
>TRBJ1-1|13|NA|TRBV6-8|NA
TGTGCCAGCAGTTCGGGAACCCTTCTTGAAGCTTTCTTT
CASSSGTLLEAFF
>TRBJ2-3|13|NA|TRBV5-4|few
TGTGCCAGCAGCTTTGGACTCACAGATACGCAGTATTTT
CASSFGLTDTQYF
>TRBJ1-3|14|NA|TRBV7-2|NA
TGTGCCAGCAAGGCCGGTGGGGAAAGAAACACCATATATTTT
CASKAGGERNTIYF
>TRBJ2-1|15|TRBD1|TRBV7-8|many
TGTGCCAGCAGCAAACAGGGGGGACCCACCAATGAGCAGTTCTTC
CASSKQGGPTNEQFF
>TRBJ1-1|14|NA|TRBV6-1|NA
TGTGCCAGCAGGCTGACAGCCGTGAACACTGAAGCTTTCTTT
CASRLTAVNTEAFF
>TRBJ1-5|14|TRBD1|TRBV12-3/TRBV12-4|NA
TGTGCCAGCAGCACGACAGGGAGAGATCAGCCCCAGCATTTT
CASSTTGRDQPQHF
>TRBJ1-5|15|NA|TRBV30|NA
TGTGCCTGGAGCCCAATAGGGACACAGAATCAGCCCCAGCATTTT
CAWSPIGTQNQPQHF
>TRBJ1-2|17|TRBD1|TRBV6-5|NA
TGTGCCAGCACCCCTCTCGGGACAGGGGGCGCTTGGGGTGGCTACACCTTC
CASTPLGTGGAWGGYTF
>TRBJ2-7|13|TRBD1|TRBV7-6|NA
TGTGCCAGCAGCCCCGGGACAGCCTACGAGCGGTACTTC
CASSPGTAYERYF
>TRBJ2-3|12|NA|TRBV7-2|few
TGTGCCAGCAGCTCCCAGCTCGGTACGCAGTATTTT
CASSSQLGTQYF
>TRBJ2-3|14|NA|TRBV7-2|many
TGTGCCAGCAGCCCCCAGCTCCCCCCGGATACGCAGTATTTT
CASSPQLPPDTQYF
>TRBJ2-7|13|NA|TRBV5-8|NA
TGTGCCAGCAGCTTTAACCCAACCTACGAGCAGTACTTC
CASSFNPTYEQYF